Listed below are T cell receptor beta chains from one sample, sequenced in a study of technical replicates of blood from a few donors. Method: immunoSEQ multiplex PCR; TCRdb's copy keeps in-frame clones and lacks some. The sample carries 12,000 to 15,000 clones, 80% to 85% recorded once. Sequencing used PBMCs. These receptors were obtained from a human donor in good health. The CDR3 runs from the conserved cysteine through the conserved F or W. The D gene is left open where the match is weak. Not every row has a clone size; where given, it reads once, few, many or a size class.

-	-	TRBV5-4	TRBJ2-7	TGTGCCAGCAGCTTAGGCAGGGCCTACGAGCAGTACTTC	CASSLGRAYEQYF
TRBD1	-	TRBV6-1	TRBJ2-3	TGTGCCAGCAAGGACAGGGGAGAAGCAGATACGCAGTATTTT	CASKDRGEADTQYF
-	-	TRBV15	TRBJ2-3	TGTGCCACCAGCGGACGGGAGAGAACCACAGATACGCAGTATTTT	CATSGRERTTDTQYF
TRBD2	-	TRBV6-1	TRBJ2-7	TGTGCCAGCAGTGCCCTAGCGGAGACCAGATACGAGCAGTACTTC	CASSALAETRYEQYF
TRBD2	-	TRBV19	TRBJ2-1	TGTGCCAGTAGTGGGACTAGCGGGAGGCACTCCTACAATGAGCAGTTCTTC	CASSGTSGRHSYNEQFF
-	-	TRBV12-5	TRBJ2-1	TGTGCTAGTGGTTCAGACAATGAGCAGTTCTTC	CASGSDNEQFF
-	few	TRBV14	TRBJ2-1	TGTGCCAGCAGCCTAAGAGGGCGGCAGTTCTTC	CASSLRGRQFF
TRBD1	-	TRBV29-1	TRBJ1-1	TGCAGCGTTGGAGCAGGGGGCGGCACTGAAGCTTTCTTT	CSVGAGGGTEAFF
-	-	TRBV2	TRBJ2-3	TGTGCCAGCAGTCGGACACTTACTAGCACAGATACGCAGTATTTT	CASSRTLTSTDTQYF
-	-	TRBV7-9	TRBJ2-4	TGTGCCAGCAGCTCAGGGTTGGGGGGCATTCAGTACTTC	CASSSGLGGIQYF
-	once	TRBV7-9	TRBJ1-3	TGTGCCAGCAGCATTGCAGGGGTATCTGGAAACACCATATATTTT	CASSIAGVSGNTIYF
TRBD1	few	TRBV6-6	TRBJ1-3	TGTGCCAGCACCGACAGGGACAGAAACACCATATATTTT	CASTDRDRNTIYF
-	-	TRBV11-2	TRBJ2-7	TGTGCCAGCAGCTTAGTCGGCTACGAGCAGTACTTC	CASSLVGYEQYF
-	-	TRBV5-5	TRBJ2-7	TGTGCCAGCAGCTTAGGACTACAATTAACCTACGAGCAGTACTTC	CASSLGLQLTYEQYF
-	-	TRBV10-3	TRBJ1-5	TGTGCCATCAGTGATCCGAGATCCCAGCGGCCCCAGCATTTT	CAISDPRSQRPQHF
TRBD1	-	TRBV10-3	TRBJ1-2	TGTGCCATCAGTGAGTCCGGAGACAGGGGGCGAGGTGGCTACACCTTC	CAISESGDRGRGGYTF
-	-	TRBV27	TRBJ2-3	TGTGCCAGCAGTTTATCTCCATTGACTCTACATACGCAGTATTTT	CASSLSPLTLHTQYF
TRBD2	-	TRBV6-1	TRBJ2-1	TGTGCCAGCAGTGAACCGCCGAGGACTAGCCGATACAATGAGCAGTTCTTC	CASSEPPRTSRYNEQFF
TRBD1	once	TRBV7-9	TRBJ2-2	TGTGCCAGCAGCCCCACCGACTGGACAGGGGCCACCGGGGAGCTGTTTTTT	CASSPTDWTGATGELFF
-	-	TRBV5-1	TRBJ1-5	TGCGCCAGCAGCCCACAGGGTGATCAGCCCCAGCATTTT	CASSPQGDQPQHF
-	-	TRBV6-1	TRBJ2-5	TGTGCCAGCAGTGCCCGGAGAGAGACCCAGTACTTC	CASSARRETQYF
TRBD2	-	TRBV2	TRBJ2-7	TGTGCCAGCACCGAAAGGACACTGAACAGGTGGCTCGCGGGAGGGGGGTACGAGCAGTACTTC	CASTERTLNRWLAGGGYEQYF
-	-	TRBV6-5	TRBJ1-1	TGTGCCAGCTACAACATGATGAACACTGAAGCTTTCTTT	CASYNMMNTEAFF
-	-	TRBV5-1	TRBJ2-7	TGCGCCAGCAGCAAAGCGGTAGCCGGCTTTTACGAGCAGTACTTC	CASSKAVAGFYEQYF